This T cell receptor beta chain is from a study of monozygotic twins with inflammatory bowel disease. CDR1 MGHRA and CDR2 YSYEKL come from the germline V gene. The CDR3 loop spans 18 amino acids. Note on this clonotype: Its specificity is not known.

Every donor provided one blood sample measuring 2.5 ml. cDNA encoding TCRalpha and TCRbeta underwent two nested PCRs of 16 and 9 cycles, each of which was followed by bead purification. Using the 5' RACE reads, TCRdb records one entry per CDR3 protein without DNA. Its table records some 160,000 distinct CDR3 sequences. Study-wide findings and caveats: By inverse Simpson index, TCRbeta diversity was lower in IBD patients than in healthy co-twins. Relative to healthy twins, IBD patients had fewer clonotypes in common with others, a gap that was especially apparent with disease activity.

This receptor was taken from a human donor with ulcerative colitis or Crohn's disease, or a healthy co-twin of an affected twin (not recorded which). Sequencing input: blood. The chain combines TRBV4-1 with TRBJ1-5; TCRdb designates TRBD1, a call that cannot be tested without DNA. This chain's CDR3 is CASSHPLMGSDSNQPQHF.